A selection of T cell receptor beta chains follows, all from one sample in a study of cytomegalovirus exposure and HLA in healthy donors. The data were produced by immunoSEQ multiplex PCR, yet TCRdb's version contains in-frame clones alone and is incomplete. The data contain some 200,000 clones, around nine tenths of them seen just once; the ten biggest clones take up about 1%. The material sequenced was PBMCs. These receptors came from a woman aged 18-35 years in good health and CMV-seronegative. The CDR3 runs from the conserved cysteine through the conserved F or W. D genes are given only for firm matches. Not every row has a clone size; where given, it reads once, few, many or a size class.

TRBJ2-7,.,11,TRBV14,once,TGTGCCAGCAGCCACGAACGTAGATGGTACTTC,CASSHERRWYF
TRBJ2-6,.,17,TRBV19,.,TGTGCCAGTAGTATCGGGGGGCGGGGCACTGGGGCCAACGTCCTGACTTTC,CASSIGGRGTGANVLTF
TRBJ2-7,.,14,TRBV2,once,TGTGCCAGCAGGCCCCGGGACAACTCCTACGAGCAGTACTTC,CASRPRDNSYEQYF
TRBJ1-6,.,16,TRBV27,.,TGTGCCAGCAGTCCTCCCCCCCAGGGGCTTTATTCACCCCTCCACTTT,CASSPPPQGLYSPLHF
TRBJ2-1,TRBD2,16,TRBV25-1,.,TGTGCCAGCAGTGAACAGCGGGAGGGCCTCTGGAATGAGCAGTTCTTC,CASSEQREGLWNEQFF
TRBJ2-1,.,14,TRBV4-1,.,TGCGCCAGCAGCCAAGGGCTAGCGCTCTATGAGCAGTTCTTC,CASSQGLALYEQFF
TRBJ1-5,.,16,TRBV19,once,TGTGCCAGTAGTATATTCGGGGGTGGGGCGAGGCAGCCCCAGCATTTT,CASSIFGGGARQPQHF
TRBJ2-1,.,17,TRBV7-9,.,TGTGCCAGTATCGTCCCACCGGGAAGCACCCCTTACAATGAGCAGTTCTTC,CASIVPPGSTPYNEQFF
TRBJ2-3,TRBD2,20,TRBV2,few,TGTGCCAGCAGTGAATGGTCCCCTATACTAGCGGGAGGCCTCACAGATACGCAGTATTTT,CASSEWSPILAGGLTDTQYF
TRBJ2-2,.,16,TRBV7-3,.,TGTGCCAGCAGCTTAAGTCGGCGGGCCTACACCGGGGAGCTGTTTTTT,CASSLSRRAYTGELFF
TRBJ1-1,.,15,TRBV6-5,few,TGTGCCAGCAGTTACGGAGGGGCGGAGAACACTGAAGCTTTCTTT,CASSYGGAENTEAFF
TRBJ1-6,TRBD1,15,TRBV6-5,.,TGTGCCAGCAGTTACTCGACCAGGGGGTTTCCACCCCTCCACTTT,CASSYSTRGFPPLHF
TRBJ2-7,TRBD1,15,TRBV7-9,once,TGTGCCAGCAGCCCACGAGGGGGGACAGGTGACGAGCAGTACTTC,CASSPRGGTGDEQYF
TRBJ2-6,TRBD2,16,TRBV30,.,TGTGCCTGGAGCCATTTGGGGGGGTCTGGGGCCAACGTCCTGACTTTC,CAWSHLGGSGANVLTF
TRBJ1-1,.,15,TRBV28,.,TGTGCCAGCCCTACCCCTCTGACAGGTTCGGATGAAGCTTTCTTT,CASPTPLTGSDEAFF
TRBJ2-3,TRBD2,15,TRBV6-6,.,TGTGCCAGCAGTTACTCGACGGGAGGAGTCGATACGCAGTATTTT,CASSYSTGGVDTQYF
TRBJ2-1,.,16,TRBV7-3,once,TGTGCCAGCAGCTTAACCGGCGGGTTGTCCTACAATGAGCAGTTCTTC,CASSLTGGLSYNEQFF
TRBJ1-3,.,16,TRBV14,.,TGTGCCAGCAGCCCCACTCGGACGAGGGCTGGAAACACCATATATTTT,CASSPTRTRAGNTIYF
TRBJ1-4,TRBD1,15,TRBV2,.,TGTGCCAGCAGCCGGGACAGGCTAACTAATGAAAAACTGTTTTTT,CASSRDRLTNEKLFF
TRBJ2-7,.,14,TRBV6-6,.,TGTGCCAGCAGTTTCTCAGCGCAGGGGTACGAGCAGTACTTC,CASSFSAQGYEQYF
TRBJ1-2,.,14,TRBV5-1,.,TGCGCCAGCAGCTCCTCCGGGACAACCTATGGCTACACCTTC,CASSSSGTTYGYTF
TRBJ1-2,.,14,TRBV15,.,TGTGCCACCAGCACAGGACTAGACGGCGCCAGCTACACCTTC,CATSTGLDGASYTF